This entry concerns a single T cell receptor (beta chain). The antigen this receptor binds is unknown. One base away there is no much larger clone; base qualities are not given. Repertoires were sampled repeatedly over the course of chemoradiotherapy so that clonal expansion in the tumor microenvironment could be followed. Unmatched junction bases come to 8, with V trimmed by 0 bases and J by 1 base. The CDR3 numbers 17 residues from cysteine through phenylalanine. Solely the CDR3 DNA is kept, with 51 bases framed from the first base. The germline V gene encodes CDR1 MNHEY and CDR2 SMNVEV (reference sequence). This entry is derived from a study of chemoradiotherapy in HPV16-positive cancers (dated by TCRdb to between 2021 and 2024). With respect to the entire study: Using functional T-cell assays on cells from a couple of HPV16-positive patients, the researchers defined candidate HPV-specific T-cell clones and common TCR motifs. The study asked whether T-cell immunity against the HPV oncoproteins E6 and E7 changes during chemoradiotherapy and whether it affects survival. The candidate HPV-specific TCRs and motifs were then tracked in TCR repertoires from 86 patients with HPV-related cancers. Broader findings and caveats from the paper: Only two HPV16-positive patients were used to derive the functional definition of HPV-specific T cells, and the survival association was reported for HPV16-positive patients. Expansion of candidate HPV-specific clones and E7-related TCR motifs was observed in the tumor microenvironment during treatment, whereas no such expansion was observed for non-HPV-specific T cells. Among HPV16-positive patients, expansion of HPV-responsive T cells during chemoradiotherapy was associated with better recurrence-free survival.

Library method: the immunoSEQ multiplex PCR assay. Imported from immuneACCESS, the table was reduced by TCRdb to in-frame sequences with V and J called. These copies leave out some clones; in studies compared against another copy, an unresolved V gene accounts for under half, and the cause of the remainder is not known. The sample table holds about 15,000 clones, of which 60% to 80% were seen once. In total, the top ten clones hold 8% of the sample. The chain is encoded by TRBV27 joined to TRBJ1-2; 7 junctional bases match TRBD1. The specimen comprised tumor tissue, sampled from a patient who underwent chemoradiotherapy. The receptor was isolated from a human donor with HPV-associated anogenital cancer. CDR3 region: CASSLSRRGQFNYGYTF. The DNA reads TGTGCCAGCAGTTTATCGAGGAGGGGGCAATTTAACTATGGCTACACCTTC.